These T cell receptor beta chains were read from a single sample in a study of Graves' ophthalmopathy and Graves' hyperthyroidism. One entry per CDR3 protein, called by TCRdb with MiXCR from the multiplex PCR reads. Of around 600,000 distinct CDR3 sequences in the sample, about 40% were seen once. Material for sequencing was peripheral blood. Source of these receptors: an adult man with Graves' ophthalmopathy. Each CDR3 is given with its conserved first and last residue. A D gene is named only where the DNA matches it firmly. Clone size is not always given. Where it is, it says once, few, many or a class for expanded clones.

j_call | v_call | d_call | clone_size | cdr3_nt | cdr3_aa
TRBJ1-1 | TRBV2 | TRBD1 | many | TGTGCCAGCGACAGGGGGCTCACTGAAGCTTTCTTT | CASDRGLTEAFF
TRBJ2-2 | TRBV11-2 | NA | NA | TGTGCCAGCAGCGTGGACAGGAACACCGGGGAGCTGTTTTTT | CASSVDRNTGELFF
TRBJ2-7 | TRBV5-4 | TRBD1 | NA | TGTGCCAGCAGCCTCAAGACCGGGACAGGGAACCCCTACGAGCAGTACTTC | CASSLKTGTGNPYEQYF
TRBJ2-5 | TRBV9 | TRBD2 | few | TGTGCCAGCAGCGTAGCGGGGGGGCTAATTGAGACCCAGTACTTC | CASSVAGGLIETQYF
TRBJ1-1 | TRBV11-3 | NA | few | TGTGCCAGCAGCTTAGATCCCCTGGGACAATGGAACACTGAAGCTTTCTTT | CASSLDPLGQWNTEAFF
TRBJ2-3 | TRBV10-3 | NA | few | TGTGCCATCAGTGCCAGTGAGCTAGGGACGCAGTATTTT | CAISASELGTQYF
TRBJ1-1 | TRBV10-3 | TRBD1 | NA | TGTGCAGCGGGACAGGGCTTGGGGAACACTGAAGCTTTCTTT | CAAGQGLGNTEAFF
TRBJ2-7 | TRBV5-1 | NA | many | TGCGCCAGCAGCCTCTACAGTAACTCCTACGAGCAGTACTTC | CASSLYSNSYEQYF
TRBJ2-7 | TRBV10-3 | NA | NA | TGTGCCACCGGGGGGCAGGGGGGGGCTTATACCTACGAGCAGTACTTC | CATGGQGGAYTYEQYF
TRBJ2-6 | TRBV12-3/TRBV12-4 | TRBD1 | NA | TGTGCCAGCAGCCGGACAGGGCTGAGCACTGGGGCCAACGTCCTGACTTTC | CASSRTGLSTGANVLTF
TRBJ1-1 | TRBV11-2 | NA | many | TGTGCCAGCAGCCCAAACGGGGGCGCGTACACTGAAGCTTTCTTT | CASSPNGGAYTEAFF
TRBJ2-7 | TRBV14 | NA | NA | TGTGCCAGCAGCCAAGAACACAGAACTTACTCCTACGAGCAGTACTTC | CASSQEHRTYSYEQYF
TRBJ2-2 | TRBV7-3 | NA | NA | TGTGCCAGCAGCTTATTCCAGGGGGGGCAAGGCGGGGAGCTGTTTTTT | CASSLFQGGQGGELFF
TRBJ1-6 | TRBV6-5 | TRBD1 | NA | TGTGCCAGCAGTTACGGGACAGGAGGGGTAGTGATGGATTCACCCCTCCACTTT | CASSYGTGGVVMDSPLHF
TRBJ1-4 | TRBV10-3 | TRBD1 | NA | TGTGCCATCAGTACCGGGGGGGACAGGGCAGAAAAACTGTTTTTT | CAISTGGDRAEKLFF
TRBJ2-7 | TRBV14 | TRBD2 | once | TGTGCCAGCAGCCAACCGCGGGGGTACTTCAGTTACGAGCAGTACTTC | CASSQPRGYFSYEQYF
TRBJ2-2 | TRBV9 | NA | few | TGTGCCAGCACCCGTAGTGCAGGGCGGGGATCGGACACCGGGGAGCTGTTTTTT | CASTRSAGRGSDTGELFF
TRBJ2-6 | TRBV2 | NA | NA | TGTGCCAGCAGTGAAATTGGGGCCAACGTCCTGACTTTC | CASSEIGANVLTF
TRBJ1-2 | TRBV6-6 | NA | many | TGTGCCAGCAGTTACGCCAGCTACGATGGCTACACCTTC | CASSYASYDGYTF
TRBJ2-7 | TRBV2 | NA | many | TGTGCCAGCAGAAACCCGACAGATTACTACGAGCAGTACTTC | CASRNPTDYYEQYF
TRBJ1-1 | TRBV6-6 | TRBD1 | few | TGTGCCAGCAGTCCCTCAAGTGCCGGGACAGCCTTAGGGGCTTTCTTT | CASSPSSAGTALGAFF
TRBJ2-2 | TRBV7-2 | NA | many | TGTGCCAGCAGCTTCACCTCCGACACCGGGGAGCTGTTTTTT | CASSFTSDTGELFF
TRBJ1-4 | TRBV9 | TRBD1 | NA | TGTGCCAGCAGCCCAGGGGGGGGTGAAGATGAAAAACTGTTTTTT | CASSPGGGEDEKLFF
TRBJ1-2 | TRBV5-1 | NA | NA | TGCGCCAGCAGCCATGGACAGCTAGCTAACTATGGCTACACCTTC | CASSHGQLANYGYTF
TRBJ1-2 | TRBV19 | TRBD1 | many | TGTGCCAGTAGTATCTCACAGGGGATCCATGGCTACACCTTC | CASSISQGIHGYTF
TRBJ2-5 | TRBV12-3/TRBV12-4 | NA | many | TGTGCCAGCAGTTTAGAGGGGGATAGGGAGACCCAGTACTTC | CASSLEGDRETQYF
TRBJ1-2 | TRBV5-1 | NA | few | TGCGCCAGCAGCTTGGTAGAACAGGGAGGCGGCTACACCTTC | CASSLVEQGGGYTF
TRBJ1-3 | TRBV10-3 | NA | many | TGTGCCACCCAGCAGGGAAGGACCATATATTTT | CATQQGRTIYF
TRBJ2-7 | TRBV15 | NA | NA | TGTGCCACCAGCAGCCCCAGACATAGACCCTACGAGCAGTACTTC | CATSSPRHRPYEQYF
TRBJ1-4 | TRBV6-1 | TRBD1 | NA | TGTGCCAGCAGTGACAAAGGCATACAGGGGCCGTATGAAAAACTGTTTTTT | CASSDKGIQGPYEKLFF
TRBJ1-1 | TRBV20-1 | NA | NA | TGCAGTGCTGGATCACTCAGGGGATTGAACACTGAAGCTTTCTTT | CSAGSLRGLNTEAFF
TRBJ2-5 | TRBV12-3/TRBV12-4 | NA | many | TGTGCCAGCAGTTTCGGAGGGGGGGACCAAGAGACCCAGTACTTC | CASSFGGGDQETQYF
TRBJ2-7 | TRBV5-1 | NA | few | TGCGCCAGCAGCTTGGCTTACCCATTGGCGGACTCCTACGAGCAGTACTTC | CASSLAYPLADSYEQYF
TRBJ2-2 | TRBV9 | NA | few | TGTGCCAGCAGCGTAGGGGTTACCGGGGAGCTGTTTTTT | CASSVGVTGELFF
TRBJ2-5 | TRBV12-3/TRBV12-4 | TRBD1 | NA | TGTGCCAGCAGTAGACAGGGGGTTACGGGACAGCCCCAGTACTTC | CASSRQGVTGQPQYF
TRBJ2-5 | TRBV20-1 | NA | NA | TGCAGTGCTGGAAGACCGGGACTGACGATTCAAGAGACCCAGTACTTC | CSAGRPGLTIQETQYF